The clone carrying this T cell receptor (beta chain) was recorded a few times. Its specificity is unknown. TCRdb re-called the 5' RACE reads with MiXCR, one entry per CDR3 protein. The sample lists 500,000 to 550,000 distinct CDR3 sequences, around 21% occurring once. This entry comes from a study of T-cell memory formation after mild COVID-19. Study-level background: TCR clusters were mostly confined to one donor each. Study outcomes and limitations: Mostly located in CM and EM were contracting CD4+ clones, with contracting CD8+ clones located in EMRA.

With 1 base removed from V and 5 bases from J, the gap between germline ends came to 9 bases. The CDR3 consists of 13 residues. Looked up from germline, CDR1 is SGDLS and CDR2 is YYNGEE. The rearrangement uses TRBV9 and TRBJ2-5, with D possibly matching TRBD1 (6 bases). Sequencing was performed on PBMCs or a T cell subset sorted from them (not recorded which). The clonotype originates from an adult woman who had mild COVID-19 (a few samples of this study predate the infection). Cell type and time point are not known. The CDR3 DNA reads as TGTGCCAGCAGCGTAAGGCAGGGGGAGACCCAGTACTTC. Its protein product is CASSVRQGETQYF.